Listed below are T cell receptor beta chains from one sample, sequenced in a study of cytomegalovirus exposure and HLA in healthy donors. The method was immunoSEQ multiplex PCR; TCRdb's version includes in-frame clones alone and lacks a portion of them. The repertoire holds about 90,000 clones, with roughly 70% as singletons. Sequencing was done on a sample of PBMCs. Receptor source: a man under 40 in good health and CMV-seropositive. Both conserved end residues are part of each CDR3. The D gene is left open where the match is weak. Only some rows state a clone size, as once, few, many or a class for expanded clones.

length,D,J,size,V,DNA,CDR3
16,NA,TRBJ2-7,NA,TRBV10-3,TGTGCCATCAGTGTACCCCGCCGGGAGCTAACCTACGAGCAGTACTTC,CAISVPRRELTYEQYF
16,NA,TRBJ1-5,NA,TRBV4-1,TGCGCCAGCAGCCAAGATGGCGGCAGAAGCAATCAGCCCCAGCATTTT,CASSQDGGRSNQPQHF
13,NA,TRBJ1-1,few,TRBV6-5,TGTGCCAGCAGAAAGAGTCTGAACACTGAAGCTTTCTTT,CASRKSLNTEAFF
15,TRBD2,TRBJ2-7,NA,TRBV27,TGTGCCAGCAGCCAAGACAGGACTAGCTTCTACGAGCAGTACTTC,CASSQDRTSFYEQYF
14,NA,TRBJ2-7,NA,TRBV5-4,TGTGCCAGCAGCTTTGGACGGGGATACTACGAGCAGTACTTC,CASSFGRGYYEQYF
14,TRBD1,TRBJ2-5,few,TRBV2,TGTGCCAGCAGCGCTGGACAGGGTCAAGAGACCCAGTACTTC,CASSAGQGQETQYF
14,NA,TRBJ1-5,NA,TRBV2,TGTGCCAGCAGGAAAGGGGATCGCAATCAGCCCCAGCATTTT,CASRKGDRNQPQHF
16,NA,TRBJ1-1,NA,TRBV6-5,TGTGCCAGCAGTTCTTCCCCGGACAGACCGAACACTGAAGCTTTCTTT,CASSSSPDRPNTEAFF
15,NA,TRBJ2-7,NA,TRBV12-5,TGTGCTAGTGGTTTGATACCGGACACCACTTACGAGCAGTACTTC,CASGLIPDTTYEQYF
16,NA,TRBJ2-3,NA,TRBV5-4,TGTGCCAGCAGCTACTCTACAGGATCGGCGGAGGATACGCAGTATTTT,CASSYSTGSAEDTQYF
14,TRBD1,TRBJ2-7,NA,TRBV10-3,TGTGCCATCGAATCGCAGGGGGAATTGAACGAGCAGTACTTC,CAIESQGELNEQYF
12,NA,TRBJ1-4,NA,TRBV7-9,TGTGCCAGCAGCGGCGGGGTTGAAAAACTGTTTTTT,CASSGGVEKLFF
14,NA,TRBJ2-7,NA,TRBV27,TGTGCCAGCAGTTTAACGGGGTCCTCCTACGAGCAGTACTTC,CASSLTGSSYEQYF
15,NA,TRBJ1-2,few,TRBV5-6,TGTGCCAGCAGCTTCCCCGCGACAGACCACTATGGCTACACCTTC,CASSFPATDHYGYTF
17,TRBD1,TRBJ2-7,NA,TRBV19,TGTGCCAGTAGTATATCCACAGGGGAAGGGGCGTCCTACGAGCAGTACTTC,CASSISTGEGASYEQYF
16,TRBD2,TRBJ2-1,NA,TRBV7-9,TGTGCCAGCACCGTAACCCGACTAGCGGGAGACAATGAGCAGTTCTTC,CASTVTRLAGDNEQFF
13,NA,TRBJ2-1,NA,TRBV9,TGTGCCAGCAGCCCCCAGCAGGGCAATGAGCAGTTCTTC,CASSPQQGNEQFF
14,TRBD2,TRBJ2-7,NA,TRBV7-8,TGTGCCAGCGCCCAAAGGGGAGGGCTACGAGAGCAGTACTTC,CASAQRGGLREQYF
15,TRBD1,TRBJ1-4,NA,TRBV5-1,TGCGCCAGCAGCCTACCACAGGGGGGTAAAGAAAAACTGTTTTTT,CASSLPQGGKEKLFF
13,NA,TRBJ1-1,few,TRBV19,TGTGCCAGTAGTATAGGCAGAAACACTGAAGCTTTCTTT,CASSIGRNTEAFF
13,TRBD1,TRBJ2-1,NA,TRBV6-6,TGTGCCAGCAGCCCGACAGGGGGCGATGAGCAGTTCTTC,CASSPTGGDEQFF
14,NA,TRBJ1-2,NA,TRBV7-9,TGTGCCAGCAGCTTATTCGAGGATAGCTATGGCTACACCTTC,CASSLFEDSYGYTF
13,NA,TRBJ1-5,few,TRBV27,TGTGCCAGCAGTTTTGACAGCGATCAGCCCCAGAATTTT,CASSFDSDQPQNF
16,TRBD1,TRBJ2-5,NA,TRBV9,TGTGCCAGCAGCCCGAGGGACAGTCAGGAGGTGGAGACCCAGTACTTC,CASSPRDSQEVETQYF
14,TRBD2,TRBJ2-7,NA,TRBV27,TGTGCCAGTCCTCCAGGCGGGGGGGCCTCCGAGCAGTACTTC,CASPPGGGASEQYF
13,NA,TRBJ2-1,NA,TRBV10-3,TGTGCCATCAGTGACCCAGAACGAAATGAGCAGTTCTTC,CAISDPERNEQFF
15,NA,TRBJ2-5,few,TRBV28,TGTGCCAGCAGTTTACCCAAGGGGCCTTTAGAGACCCAGTACTTC,CASSLPKGPLETQYF
15,NA,TRBJ1-1,NA,TRBV5-1,TGCGCCAGCAGCTTTCAATCCGCGCCAAACACTGAAGCTTTCTTT,CASSFQSAPNTEAFF
17,NA,TRBJ2-1,NA,TRBV5-1,TGCGCCAGCAGCTCCGGTCTAGCGCCGAGCTCCTACAATGAGCAGTTCTTC,CASSSGLAPSSYNEQFF
19,TRBD2,TRBJ2-7,NA,TRBV5-3,TGTGCCAGAAGCCCCCGGGCCGGCCGTAGGGCGGGAGGTCGCTACGAGCAGTACTTC,CARSPRAGRRAGGRYEQYF
15,TRBD1,TRBJ1-4,NA,TRBV7-2,TGTGCCAGCAGCTTAGCCGGAGGGACAGGGACCAAACTGTTTTTT,CASSLAGGTGTKLFF
17,TRBD2,TRBJ2-1,NA,TRBV7-3,TGTGCCAGCAGCATGGATACCGGGACTAGCGCCTACAATGAGCAGTTCTTC,CASSMDTGTSAYNEQFF
15,TRBD1,TRBJ2-7,once,TRBV7-9,TGTGCCAGCAGCTTAATCGGGACAGGGGGCTACGAGCAGTACTTC,CASSLIGTGGYEQYF
15,TRBD1,TRBJ1-1,NA,TRBV5-8,TGTGCCAGCAGCTTGGGGGACAGGGCTTACACTGAAGCTTTCTTT,CASSLGDRAYTEAFF
14,NA,TRBJ1-3,NA,TRBV29-1,TGCAGCGCCCGCGGTCCAGGGTTGGGAAACACCATATATTTT,CSARGPGLGNTIYF
14,NA,TRBJ1-2,NA,TRBV10-3,TGTGCCATCAGCCCCCGGGACATGCCCTATGGCTACACCTTC,CAISPRDMPYGYTF
14,NA,TRBJ1-2,few,TRBV6-5,TGTGCCAGCAGTTACAGGGGCGGCCATGGTGGCTACACCTTC,CASSYRGGHGGYTF
14,TRBD1,TRBJ2-3,NA,TRBV11-2,TGTGCCAGCAGCTTGACAGGGCACACAGATACGCAGTATTTT,CASSLTGHTDTQYF
15,NA,TRBJ1-5,NA,TRBV5-8,TGTGCCAGCAGCTTGGCCAGGGCCCGCAATCAGCCCCAGCATTTT,CASSLARARNQPQHF
15,TRBD2,TRBJ2-1,NA,TRBV9,TGTGCCAGCAGCGTAGCCGGAACTAGCGAAGGTGAGCAGTTCTTC,CASSVAGTSEGEQFF
16,NA,TRBJ1-2,NA,TRBV13,TGTGCCAGCAGCTTAGTGTCGCGGACAGCTAACTATGGCTACACCTTC,CASSLVSRTANYGYTF
18,NA,TRBJ2-3,NA,TRBV4-2,TGTGCCAGCAGCCAAGAAATGAGGGCCTTTGACCTAACAGATACGCAGTATTTT,CASSQEMRAFDLTDTQYF
16,NA,TRBJ2-3,NA,TRBV5-1,TGCGCCAGCAGCCTCGTTGGGGGGGGGCCGGGAGATACGCAGTATTTT,CASSLVGGGPGDTQYF
13,NA,TRBJ2-7,NA,TRBV30,TGTGCCTGTAAGGGGCTTACCTCTTACGAGCAGTACTTC,CACKGLTSYEQYF
12,NA,TRBJ2-7,NA,TRBV30,TGTGCCTGGTATCCACAAGCGGACGAGCAGTACTTC,CAWYPQADEQYF
17,NA,TRBJ1-4,NA,TRBV30,TGTGCCTGGAGTCCCCCCCGGGGGGCAGCAACTAATGAAAAACTGTTTTTT,CAWSPPRGAATNEKLFF
14,NA,TRBJ2-7,NA,TRBV6-5,TGTGCCAGCAGTTACTCAGTCAGCTCCTACGAGCAGTACTTC,CASSYSVSSYEQYF
13,NA,TRBJ1-1,NA,TRBV30,TGTGCCTGGACCGTTGCGGGAAGGACTGAAGCTTTCTTT,CAWTVAGRTEAFF
14,TRBD2,TRBJ2-7,few,TRBV19,TGTGCCAGTAGTACCCAGCGGGATACCTACGAGCAGTACTTC,CASSTQRDTYEQYF
15,NA,TRBJ2-3,NA,TRBV25-1,TGTGCCAGCAGTGAATTCGGGTCCCCCCCAGATACGCAGTATTTT,CASSEFGSPPDTQYF
15,NA,TRBJ2-3,NA,TRBV4-1,TGCGCCAGCAGCCAGTACGGTGCGGGCACAGATACGCAGTATTTT,CASSQYGAGTDTQYF
21,NA,TRBJ1-5,NA,TRBV28,TGTGCCAGCAGTTCGCCCGCAGGGGAGGGCCGAATTAAACCGGGGCACCAGCCCCAGCATTTT,CASSSPAGEGRIKPGHQPQHF